A single sample gave rise to the 30 T cell receptor beta chains below, sequenced in a study of blood T cell repertoires in COVID-19 (dated by TCRdb to the early 2020s). Library preparation employed the immunoSEQ multiplex PCR assay. The clones in this table, taken by TCRdb from immuneACCESS, are in-frame only. Not every clone is retained; where verified, under half of the shortfall comes from an unresolved V gene, and the cause of the rest is unknown. In all, the sample holds some 260,000 clones, and roughly nine tenths of those were seen once. The leading ten clones occupy 3% of the sample. Material: peripheral blood. The receptors come from a man aged 18-30 years with active or convalescent COVID-19.

The J gene is TRBJ2-7, the V gene TRBV2, with TRBD2 identical over 9 bases. The CDR3 length is 15 residues. CDR1 and CDR2 (germline): SNHLY, FYNNEI. Trimming took 5 bases from V and 0 from J; bases not matched to a gene: 5. The CDR3 spells CASSPTSGCSYEQYF. The CDR3 DNA reads TGTGCCAGCAGTCCGACTAGCGGATGCTCCTACGAGCAGTACTTC.

Comment on this clone: Sequence at one end of the junction differs from germline and may be a read error. This sample also contains other DNA sequences that code for the same CDR3. This sequence joins TRBV27 and TRBJ2-1, with 8 bases that match TRBD2. The V gene's germline CDR1 is MNHEY and CDR2 SMNVEV (reference sequence). This CDR3 is built from 15 residues. The CDR3 region has the DNA TGCGCCAGCAGCACTAGCGGAACAGTTAACAATGAGCAGTTCTTC. This translates into CASSTSGTVNNEQFF.

The table lists this clone with a count of one. V is TRBV5-1 and J is TRBJ2-7; 7 positions agree with TRBD1. Looked up from germline, CDR1 is SGHRS and CDR2 is YFSETQ. The trim removed 3 bases at V and 3 bases at J, leaving 3 bases unmatched. The CDR3 runs to 13 residues. CDR3 residues: CASSSGTDYEQYF. In nucleotides, the CDR3 is TGCGCCAGCAGCTCTGGGACAGACTACGAGCAGTACTTC.

This chain joins TRBV4-3 and TRBJ1-2; D might be TRBD1 (6 bases). V was clipped by 0 bases and J by 1 base, with 15 bases between them. The CDR3 is 17 amino acids. Germline loops: CDR1 LGHNA, CDR2 YSLEER. DNA for the CDR3: TGCGCCAGCAGCCAAGAGGGACAAACCAAGCTTAACTATGGCTACACCTTC. Residues: CASSQEGQTKLNYGYTF.

Written as DNA, the CDR3 is TGTGCCAGCTCACTTAGGACAGGGTTCATGAACACTGAAGCTTTCTTT. Its protein is CASSLRTGFMNTEAFF. The J gene is TRBJ1-1, the V gene TRBV18, with TRBD1 matching 8 bases. The CDR3 is 16 residues long. After removal of 4 bases from V and 0 bases from J, the junction contained 7 bases not matched to a gene. Germline V gives CDR1 KGHSH, CDR2 LQKENI. Full variable domain (remainder filled in from reference TRBV18 and TRBJ1-1): NAGVMQNPRHLVRRRGQEARLRCSPMKGHSHVYWYRQLPEEGLKFMVYLQKENIIDESGMPKERFSAEFPKEGPSILRIQQVVRGDSAAYFCASSLRTGFMNTEAFFGQGTRLTVV.

CDR3 amino acids: CASEHALANTEAFF. The CDR3 DNA is TGTGCCAGCGAACACGCCCTGGCGAACACTGAAGCTTTCTTT. The gene calls are TRBV28 and TRBJ1-1, with D unresolved. The length of the CDR3 is 14 residues. CDR1 and CDR2 (germline): MDHEN, SYDVKM. V was cut by 8 bases and J by 1 base, with 14 bases left in between.

V is TRBV27 and J is TRBJ2-7; tentative D call: TRBD1 (5 bases). The CDR3 runs to 15 residues. Germline-derived CDR1 and CDR2 are MNHEY and SMNVEV (reference sequence). With 5 bases removed from V and 2 bases from J, the gap between germline ends came to 16 bases. CDR3 amino acids: CASSPEQVYAYEQYF. CDR3 DNA sequence: TGTGCCAGCAGTCCGGAACAGGTTTACGCCTACGAGCAGTACTTC.

The V call is TRBV3-1 (or the pseudogene TRBV3-2), the J call TRBJ2-7, with TRBD2 matching over 7 bases. The trim removed 3 bases at V and 12 bases at J, leaving 14 bases unmatched. Germline V CDR1 and CDR2: LGHDT, YNNKEL (reference sequence). The CDR3 contains 14 residues. DNA of the CDR3: TGTGCCAGCAGCCAGATTGGACTAGATGCGGGTGCGTACTTC. It specifies CASSQIGLDAGAYF.

This chain uses TRBV4-3 with TRBJ2-5; no firm D call. The CDR3 runs to 14 residues. V shed 2 bases and J shed 5 bases, with 12 bases lying between them. Germline lookup yields CDR1 LGHNA and CDR2 YSLEER. CDR3 protein: CASSQFLGTETQYF. For the CDR3, the DNA is TGCGCCAGCAGCCAATTTTTGGGCACCGAGACCCAGTACTTC.

The chain has TRBV2 and TRBJ1-4; D gene uncertain. CDR1 is SNHLY and CDR2 is FYNNEI in the germline V gene. Trimming left V 5 bases short and J 4 bases short, with 14 bases between. The CDR3 has 15 amino acids. The CDR3 protein is CASSSDGRLNEKLFF. The DNA for the CDR3 is TGTGCCAGCAGTTCCGACGGAAGACTTAATGAAAAACTGTTTTTT.

CDR3 nucleotide sequence: TGTGCCAGCTCGTCTGACAGGGGCCCTTTCTCTGGGGCCAACGTCCTGACTTTC. Translation: CASSSDRGPFSGANVLTF. V usage is TRBV18 and J usage is TRBJ2-6, with TRBD1 identical over 8 bases. The germline gives CDR1 KGHSH, CDR2 LQKENI. Unmatched junction bases numbered 10, after V lost 6 bases and J lost 0 bases. This CDR3 is built from 18 residues. The whole variable domain, filled in from reference TRBV18 and TRBJ2-6, reads NAGVMQNPRHLVRRRGQEARLRCSPMKGHSHVYWYRQLPEEGLKFMVYLQKENIIDESGMPKERFSAEFPKEGPSILRIQQVVRGDSAAYFCASSSDRGPFSGANVLTFGAGSRLTVL.

This clone was observed once. The chain is built from TRBV5-1 and TRBJ1-2; perhaps TRBD1 as D (6 bases). Trimming took off 8 bases at V and 5 bases at J, with 19 bases between the two ends. CDR1 is SGHRS and CDR2 is YFSETQ in the germline V gene. The CDR3 is made up of 14 amino acids. The CDR3 coding sequence is TGCGCCAGGGCCCCCCTGGGGGCTAGGTATGGCTACACCTTC. It yields the protein CARAPLGARYGYTF.

The chain has TRBV5-1 and TRBJ2-5; 14 positions agree with TRBD2. The CDR3 runs 15 residues. V lost 7 bases to trimming and J lost 4 bases; unmatched junction nucleotides: 6. Germline CDR1 and CDR2: SGHRS and YFSETQ. The chain's CDR3 is CASYLGLAGGETQYF. The DNA of the CDR3 is TGCGCCAGCTATCTTGGACTAGCGGGGGGAGAGACCCAGTACTTC.

The CDR3 reads CASSYGRVNEQFF. In DNA, the CDR3 is TGCGCCAGCAGCTATGGGCGGGTAAACGAGCAGTTCTTC. The chain links TRBV5-1 to TRBJ2-1; D is perhaps TRBD2 (5 bases). The germline V gene has CDR1 SGHRS and CDR2 YFSETQ. Trimming took 3 bases from V and 10 from J, leaving 14 bases between them. There are 13 residues in the CDR3.

The chain is built from TRBV13 and TRBJ2-1; tentatively, D is TRBD2 (7 bases). Between the trimmed V and J ends, which lost 6 bases and 5 bases, there was a span of 20 bases. In germline, CDR1 is PRHDT, CDR2 FYEKMQ (reference sequence). This CDR3 comprises 16 residues. The CDR3 bases are TGTGCCAGCAGGGGAACGGGGGGCCTCCCCCACAATGAGCAGTTCTTC. Its protein product is CASRGTGGLPHNEQFF.

The chain has TRBV5-1 and TRBJ2-7; 7 bases map to TRBD1. The CDR3 contains 13 residues. With V trimmed by 8 bases and J by 2 bases, 7 bases remained unmatched. Germline V lookup: CDR1 SGHRS, CDR2 YFSETQ. CDR3 sequence reads: CASTGEIPYEQYF. The DNA of the CDR3 is TGCGCCAGTACAGGGGAGATTCCCTACGAGCAGTACTTC.

This clone was seen only a few times. The gene calls are TRBV6-1 and TRBJ2-7, with 12 nucleotides matching TRBD2. The CDR3 consists of 16 residues. Trimming cost V 4 bases and J 3 bases; bases outside gene matches: 7. Germline CDR1 is MNHNS and CDR2 is SASEGT. CDR3 bases: TGTGCCAGCAGTGTACTAGCGGGAGGTGGTAACTACGAGCAGTACTTC. It is translated as CASSVLAGGGNYEQYF.

This chain links TRBV30 with TRBJ1-5; possibly TRBD1 for D (6 bases). The germline V gene has CDR1 GTSNPN and CDR2 SVGIG (reference sequence). Trimming shortened V by 3 bases and J by 6 bases, and 12 bases separated the two germline ends. The CDR3 has 13 residues. The CDR3 is CAWSQGGVQPQHF. The CDR3 DNA reads TGTGCCTGGAGCCAAGGGGGAGTTCAGCCCCAGCATTTT.

This rearrangement joins TRBV19 to TRBJ1-5, with unresolved D. The CDR3 contains 16 residues. From germline, CDR1 is LNHDA and CDR2 SQIVND (reference sequence). Deletions cut 5 bases from V and 3 bases from J, with 17 bases between. The CDR3 nucleotides read TGTGCCAGTAGTCCCCCTGGGAGGGCCCTCAATCAGCCCCAGCATTTT. It specifies CASSPPGRALNQPQHF.

The chain employs TRBV5-6 and TRBJ1-1; D gene ambiguous. V lost 4 bases, J lost 6 bases, and 10 bases lay in between. Germline V gives CDR1 SGHDT, CDR2 YYEEEE. The CDR3 sequence is 12 residues long. CDR3 sequence (DNA): TGTGCCAGCAGCCTACAGACGGCTGAAGCTTTCTTT. The encoded protein is CASSLQTAEAFF.

This sequence joins TRBV5-1 and TRBJ1-1, with TRBD1 matching over 7 bases. Germline loops: CDR1 SGHRS, CDR2 YFSETQ. Trimming at V came to 4 bases and at J to 2 bases, leaving 11 bases not matched to a gene. This CDR3 contains 16 residues. The CDR3 protein is CASSRRTGEPNTEAFF. CDR3 DNA: TGCGCCAGCAGCCGGAGGACAGGAGAACCTAACACTGAAGCTTTCTTT.

This clone was found once. The CDR3 region has the DNA TGTGCCAGCAGTCCCACAGGGGGGCTCACTGAAGCTTTCTTT. Its protein is CASSPTGGLTEAFF. The chain recombines TRBV7-3 with TRBJ1-1; 8 bases agree with TRBD1. Trimming removed 6 bases from V and 4 bases from J; junction bases left unmatched: 7. The CDR3 sequence is 14 residues long. Germline V gene sequence: CDR1 SGHTA, CDR2 FQGTGA.

The rearrangement joins TRBV4-1 to TRBJ1-2, with TRBD1 matching 7 bases. This CDR3 has 15 amino acids. Per germline, CDR1 MGHRA and CDR2 YSYEKL. V was pared by 2 bases and J by 6 bases, with 9 bases of the junction left unmatched. CDR3 residues: CASSQPGQTLNGYTF. The CDR3 DNA reads as TGCGCCAGCAGCCAACCGGGACAGACTTTAAATGGCTACACCTTC.

The chain employs TRBV7-2 and TRBJ2-7; 8 positions agree with TRBD2. The germline V gene encodes CDR1 SGHTA and CDR2 FQGNSA. Trimming took 1 base from V and 7 from J; bases not matched to a gene: 12. The CDR3 runs to 16 residues. This CDR3 reads CASSLVSKAGASEQYF. CDR3 DNA sequence: TGTGCCAGCAGCTTAGTGTCGAAAGCGGGAGCGAGTGAGCAGTACTTC.

The V and J genes are TRBV5-6 and TRBJ2-1; 7 bases map to TRBD1. The CDR3 length is 13 residues. V was clipped by 7 bases and J by 4 bases; unmatched bases: 5. CDR1 and CDR2 (germline): SGHDT, YYEEEE. CDR3 DNA sequence: TGTGCCAGCGGTAGGACAGGTTACAATGAGCAGTTCTTC. Encoded protein: CASGRTGYNEQFF.

This clone was recorded once. The rearrangement links TRBV9 to TRBJ1-2, with 7 bases fitting TRBD1. The CDR3 extends over 13 amino acids. Trimming at V came to 4 bases and at J to 5 bases, leaving 5 bases not matched to a gene. From germline, CDR1 is SGDLS and CDR2 YYNGEE. This chain's CDR3 is CASSSRDSYGYTF. The DNA of the CDR3 is TGTGCCAGCAGCTCCCGGGACAGTTATGGCTACACCTTC. The variable domain in full, completed from reference TRBV9 and TRBJ1-2, reads DSGVTQTPKHLITATGQRVTLRCSPRSGDLSVYWYQQSLDQGLQFLIQYYNGEERAKGNILERFSAQQFPDLHSELNLSSLELGDSALYFCASSSRDSYGYTFGSGTRLTVV.

This chain uses TRBV6-5 with TRBJ1-1; TRBD1 matches 7 bases. The V gene's germline CDR1 is MNHEY and CDR2 SVGAGI. The junction had 6 bases not matched to a gene; V was cut back by 2 bases and J by 0 bases. CDR3 length equals 16 residues. In nucleotides, the CDR3 is TGTGCCAGCAGTTACCGACAGGGATCCATGAACACTGAAGCTTTCTTT. Translation gives CASSYRQGSMNTEAFF.

The chain couples TRBV11-2 to TRBJ2-2, with 7 bases identical to TRBD1. Looked up from germline, CDR1 is SGHAT and CDR2 is FQNNGV. The CDR3 has 14 residues. J gave up 7 bases and V 1 base, and 3 bases lay outside the gene matches. CDR3 protein: CASSLVGGGGELFF. DNA for the CDR3: TGTGCCAGCAGCTTAGTAGGGGGCGGCGGGGAGCTGTTTTTT.

Here the CDR3 reads CASSKTQGKYVGPQHF. CDR3 in DNA: TGCGCCAGCAGCAAGACACAGGGTAAGTACGTAGGGCCCCAGCATTTT. The gene calls are TRBV5-1 and TRBJ1-5, with D maybe TRBD1 (6 bases). V was shortened by 4 bases and J by 9 bases, with 23 bases between the two germline ends. The CDR3 runs to 16 residues. Germline CDR1 SGHRS, CDR2 YFSETQ.

The CDR3 is CASSERQDYTEAFF. The CDR3 DNA reads TGTGCCAGCAGCGAGCGACAGGACTACACTGAAGCTTTCTTT. This chain links TRBV2 with TRBJ1-1, with D possibly matching TRBD1 (6 bases). Germline V CDR1 and CDR2: SNHLY, FYNNEI. This CDR3 spans 14 amino acids. The V end was cut by 6 bases, the J end by 3 bases, with 14 bases between. The variable domain in full, completed from reference TRBV2 and TRBJ1-1, reads EPEVTQTPSHQVTQMGQEVILRCVPISNHLYFYWYRQILGQKVEFLVSFYNNEISEKSEIFDDQFSVERPDGSNFTLKIRSTKLEDSAMYFCASSERQDYTEAFFGQGTRLTVV.